The present T cell receptor beta chain was sequenced within a study of post-analysis software for immune sequencing data. Regarding this clonotype: What it binds is unknown.

Libraries were made from TCR beta cDNA, and they carried unique molecular identifiers. TCRdb called the PCR reads again in MiXCR, with one record for every CDR3 protein. The sample has about 560,000 distinct CDR3 sequences; roughly two fifths are singletons. Study-level findings and limits: Compared with controls, patients had more of about 5 TRBV segments, including TRBV5-6, TRBV5-1 and TRBV20-1. Controls showed significantly higher normalized Chao1 diversity than did multiple sclerosis patients.

Germline CDR1 SGHRS, CDR2 YFSETQ. The CDR3 runs to 15 residues. Trimming pared 4 bases from V and 2 bases from J, leaving 13 bases between. This TCR came from a girl aged 10 to 17 with multiple sclerosis. Sequenced input: blood. V and J are TRBV5-1 and TRBJ2-1; maybe TRBD1 (6 bases). The CDR3 here is CASSRQQGTYNEQFF. The DNA of the CDR3 is TGCGCCAGCAGCCGCCAACAGGGTACCTACAATGAGCAGTTCTTC.